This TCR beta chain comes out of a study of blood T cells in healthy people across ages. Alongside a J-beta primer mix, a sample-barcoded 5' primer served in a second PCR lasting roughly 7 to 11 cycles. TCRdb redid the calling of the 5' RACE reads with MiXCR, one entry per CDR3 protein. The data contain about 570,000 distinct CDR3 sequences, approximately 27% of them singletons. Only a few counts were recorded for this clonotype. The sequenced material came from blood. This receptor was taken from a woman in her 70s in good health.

For the CDR3, the DNA is TGTGCCAGCAGCCAAGCTGGGGGAGGAGGAGGGGAGGAGAGTGGCTACACCTTC. Protein product: CASSQAGGGGGEESGYTF. V gene TRBV3-1 combines with J gene TRBJ1-2; D might be TRBD1 (5 bases). The ends were cut back, 1 base at V and 7 bases at J, with 25 bases in the middle. CDR1 and CDR2 from the germline V gene are LGHDT and YNNKEL (reference sequence). This CDR3 comprises 18 residues. Based on the CDR3 plus reference TRBV3-1 and TRBJ1-2, the full variable domain is DTAVSQTPKYLVTQMGNDKSIKCEQNLGHDTMYWYKQDSKKFLKIMFSYNNKELIINETVPNRFSPKSPDKAHLNLHINSLELGDSAVYFCASSQAGGGGGEESGYTFGSGTRLTVV.